This T cell receptor beta chain was captured in a study of cytomegalovirus exposure and HLA in healthy donors. Regarding the study as a whole: Reports credit the classifier with highly specific, highly sensitive diagnosis of cytomegalovirus status. Researchers counted around 180 TCR beta chains as cytomegalovirus-associated.

Worth noting for this clone: Its target is unknown. The sample has other DNA sequences that encode this CDR3 too.

It was with 60 Vbeta and 13 Jbeta primers that the PCR ran. Libraries were prepared by immunoSEQ multiplex PCR; TCRdb keeps only in-frame clonotypes and omits some of them. In total, the table holds tens of thousands of clones. Source material: PBMCs. The sequence was obtained from a man aged 45-65 years in good health and CMV-seronegative.

The CDR3 spells CASSLEQGLSGNTIYF. The CDR3 nucleotides read TGTGCCAGCAGCTTAGAACAGGGCCTCTCTGGAAACACCATATATTTT. V gene TRBV13 combines with J gene TRBJ1-3, with D maybe TRBD1 (6 bases). The CDR3 consists of 16 residues. V dropped 1 base and J dropped 0 bases, with 10 bases sitting between them. Germline-derived CDR1 and CDR2 are PRHDT and FYEKMQ (reference sequence).